Sequencing of this TCR beta chain was carried out in a study of blood T cell repertoires in COVID-19. About this clone: This sample includes further DNA sequences coding for the same CDR3.

From germline, CDR1 is SGHTA and CDR2 FQGNSA. V lost 4 bases and J lost 0, with 3 bases in between. The CDR3 runs to 12 residues. Per the authors' pipeline: Estimation of nucleated cell counts was performed using reference gene primer amplification. Method: immunoSEQ multiplex PCR; TCRdb's copy keeps in-frame clones and lacks some. V and J calls and clone size follow that table, whereas D and trimming were derived from the DNA. The top ten hold less than 9.5% of the sample, which has roughly 200,000 clones, roughly 80% seen once. The sample consisted of peripheral blood. This TCR came from an elderly woman with COVID-19, enrolled during active disease. This chain connects TRBV7-2 to TRBJ2-5; no definite D call. CDR3 in amino acids: CASSSYQETQYF. The CDR3 nucleotides read TGTGCCAGCAGCTCGTACCAAGAGACCCAGTACTTC.